This TCR beta chain was recorded in a study of identical twins. Study results and limitations: Abundant cord blood beta clonotypes carried fewer insertions; memory repertoires showed none.

Through template switching, a universal primer site was introduced, and the cDNA contained unique molecular identifiers. TCRdb redid the calling of the 5' RACE reads with MiXCR, one entry per CDR3 protein. The sample comprises under 250,000 distinct CDR3 sequences, 9.4% of which are singletons, and 5% to 6% rests with the top ten. Trimming cost V 5 bases and J 9 bases; bases outside gene matches: 17. Germline V CDR1 and CDR2: MNHEY, SVGEGT. CDR3 length: 18 amino acids. With regard to this clonotype: Its specificity is unknown.

The sample taken for sequencing was memory (CD45RO+) T cells sorted from blood. The TCR comes from a woman between 18 and 29 years old in good health. The rearrangement links TRBV6-2 or TRBV6-3 to TRBJ2-6; 9 positions agree with TRBD1. The CDR3, as DNA: TGTGCCAGCAGTGCCACCCCCGGACAGGGGCCTGGAGTCAACGTCCTGACTTTC. It translates to CASSATPGQGPGVNVLTF.